The 13 T cell receptor beta chains reported below all come from one sample, sequenced in a study of T cell repertoires in cytomegalovirus infection (dated by TCRdb to between 2018 and 2021). The antigens of these receptors remain unknown. Read against the paper, the sample's treatment or condition label means: in vitro stimulation with specific CMV peptide epitopes to enrich CMV-specific T cells. Sequencing relied on an Illumina HiSeq 1500. TCRdb reran the public reads through fastp at Q25 and MiXCR, keeping productive beta chains. When rows share a CDR3 protein, they turn into one entry using the most common DNA and genes. A total of 700,000 to 950,000 distinct CDR3 sequences appear in this sample, about 33% of them only once. Jointly, the top ten make up 9.5% to 15% of the sample. Material: cultured CD8+ T cells from PBMCs, obtained from culture after CMV antigen stimulation. Every receptor here comes from a human donor in good health (CMV status not recorded). Some clones in this sample may be carry-over from other donors' samples.

This clonotype was detected a few times. This rearrangement joins TRBV5-6 to TRBJ2-3, with D unclear. Trimming removed 0 bases from V and 2 bases from J, with 13 bases in between. Per the germline V gene, CDR1 is SGHDT and CDR2 is YYEEEE. This CDR3 comprises 16 residues. The CDR3 region is CASSLEGKLYTDTQYF. For the CDR3, the DNA is TGTGCCAGCAGCTTGGAGGGTAAACTTTACACAGATACGCAGTATTTT.

The V and J genes are TRBV7-8 and TRBJ2-1; D remains ambiguous. The CDR3 spans 14 residues. Trimming shortened V by 2 bases and J by 6 bases, and 11 bases separated the two germline ends. Germline-derived CDR1 and CDR2 are SGHVS and FQNEAQ. The CDR3 here is CASSLISPSNEQFF. CDR3 sequence (DNA): TGTGCCAGCAGCTTAATCTCCCCCTCCAATGAGCAGTTCTTC. Variable domain in full (rest from reference TRBV7-8 and TRBJ2-1): GAGVSQSPRYKVAKRGQDVALRCDPISGHVSLFWYQQALGQGPEFLTYFQNEAQLDKSGLPSDRFFAERPEGSVSTLKIQRTQQEDSAVYLCASSLISPSNEQFFGPGTRLTVL.

This clonotype occurred many times. V and J are TRBV11-3 and TRBJ2-1; tentative D call: TRBD2 (5 bases). CDR1 is SGHNT and CDR2 is YENEEA in the germline V gene. The CDR3 has 17 amino acids. Between the trimmed V and J ends, which lost 1 base and 4 bases, there was a span of 17 bases. CDR3 region: CASSLGTPHSPYNEQFF. For the CDR3, the DNA is TGTGCCAGCAGCTTAGGGACTCCTCACTCCCCTTACAATGAGCAGTTCTTC.

The rearrangement links TRBV7-9 to TRBJ2-1; TRBD1 agrees at 9 bases. V trimming: 5 bases; J trimming: 0 bases; junction bases outside the gene matches: 11. The CDR3 sequence is 18 residues long. Germline assignment: CDR1 SEHNR and CDR2 FQNEAQ (reference sequence). CDR3 sequence (DNA): TGTGCCAGCAGCCACCCCCCTACAGGGGGCGACTCCTACAATGAGCAGTTCTTC. Residues: CASSHPPTGGDSYNEQFF.

This clonotype has more than one count but fewer than ten. The rearrangement links TRBV27 to TRBJ2-3; unclear D gene. CDR3 length: 16 residues. The germline V gene encodes CDR1 MNHEY and CDR2 SMNVEV (reference sequence). V gave up 5 bases and J gave up 2 bases, with 17 bases separating them. CDR3 protein: CASSLYEAVSTDTQYF. CDR3 DNA sequence: TGTGCCAGCAGTCTCTACGAGGCGGTCTCCACAGATACGCAGTATTTT.

This clonotype has a handful of counts. The chain uses TRBV28 and TRBJ2-5; the match to TRBD1 covers 9 bases. Per the germline V gene, CDR1 is MDHEN and CDR2 is SYDVKM. The CDR3 contains 15 residues. V was pared by 1 base and J by 2 bases, with 2 bases of the junction left unmatched. Here the CDR3 reads CASSLFGQGQETQYF. The CDR3 DNA reads TGTGCCAGCAGTTTATTCGGACAGGGGCAAGAGACCCAGTACTTC.

This clonotype occurred a few times. The chain is built from TRBV6-1 and TRBJ1-6; TRBD1 matches at 7 bases. V was clipped by 3 bases and J by 9 bases; unmatched bases: 2. CDR3 length: 13 amino acids. Germline V CDR1 and CDR2: MNHNS, SASEGT. The DNA of the CDR3 is TGTGCCAGCAGTGACTGGGACAGTTCACCCCTCCACTTT. This translates into CASSDWDSSPLHF.

With regard to this clonotype: A much larger clone differs by one base, so this may be a read error. The chain carries TRBV7-2 and TRBJ2-1; a possible D gene is TRBD2 (6 bases). The length of the CDR3 is 19 residues. Between the trimmed V and J ends, which lost 2 bases and 1 base, there was a span of 21 bases. The germline CDR1 and CDR2 sequences are SGHTA and FQGNSA. This chain's CDR3 is CASSLLSQCAGMSYNEQFF. The CDR3 coding sequence is TGTGCCAGCAGCTTATTGAGTCAATGCGCGGGGATGTCCTACAATGAGCAGTTCTTC.

V is TRBV7-9 and J is TRBJ1-1; D ambiguous. There are 14 residues in the CDR3. V was pared by 5 bases and J by 3 bases, with 13 bases between. Germline CDR1 is SEHNR and CDR2 is FQNEAQ (reference sequence). The CDR3 coding sequence is TGTGCCAGCAGCCCCCTGAGGGCCTACACTGAAGCTTTCTTT. It codes for CASSPLRAYTEAFF.

The chain combines TRBV29-1 with TRBJ2-5; D remains ambiguous. The CDR3 is made up of 13 amino acids. V lost 3 bases, J lost 4 bases, and 12 bases lay in between. The germline gives CDR1 SQVTM, CDR2 ANQGSEA. The CDR3 DNA follows: TGCAGCGTTGACTCGGGTTCTCTAGAGACCCAGTACTTC. Protein: CSVDSGSLETQYF.

This clonotype has a handful of counts. The V and J genes are TRBV6-1 and TRBJ2-1; 11 nucleotides line up with TRBD2. With V trimmed by 7 bases and J by 6 bases, 5 bases remained unmatched. Germline V gene lookup returns CDR1 MNHNS and CDR2 SASEGT. CDR3 length equals 14 residues. CDR3 coding DNA: TGTGCCAGCAAACTAGCGGGGGCCCTCAATGAGCAGTTCTTC. Its protein is CASKLAGALNEQFF.

CDR3 amino acids: CASSVAPNTGVNTEAFF. CDR3 nucleotides: TGTGCCAGCAGCGTAGCCCCAAATACAGGGGTGAACACTGAAGCTTTCTTT. The chain couples TRBV9 to TRBJ1-1, with TRBD1 matching over 7 bases. Germline V CDR1 and CDR2: SGDLS, YYNGEE. V gave up 0 bases and J gave up 0 bases; unmatched junction bases: 8. This CDR3 has 17 residues.

The chain combines TRBV12-3 or TRBV12-4 with TRBJ1-4; the D gene is possibly TRBD1 (6 bases). V was pared by 5 bases and J by 5 bases, with 18 bases between. The CDR3 extends over 16 amino acids. The CDR3 loop reads CASSPPGGGLNEKLFF. The CDR3 DNA is TGTGCCAGCAGTCCCCCTGGGGGCGGCCTAAATGAAAAACTGTTTTTT.